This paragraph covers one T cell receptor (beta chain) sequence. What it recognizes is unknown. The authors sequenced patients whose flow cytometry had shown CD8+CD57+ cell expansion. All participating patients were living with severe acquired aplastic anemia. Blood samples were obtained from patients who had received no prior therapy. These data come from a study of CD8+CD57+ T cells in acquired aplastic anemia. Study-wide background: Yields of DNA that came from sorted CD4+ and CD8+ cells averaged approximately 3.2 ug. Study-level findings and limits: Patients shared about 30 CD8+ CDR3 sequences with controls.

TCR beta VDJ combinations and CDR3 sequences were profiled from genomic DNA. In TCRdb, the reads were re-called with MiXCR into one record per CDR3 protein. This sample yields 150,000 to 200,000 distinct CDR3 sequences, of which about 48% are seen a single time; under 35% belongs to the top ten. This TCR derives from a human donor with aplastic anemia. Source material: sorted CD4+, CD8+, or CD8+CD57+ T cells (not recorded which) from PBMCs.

CDR3 loop: CASETGTGSYEQYF. The CDR3 nucleotides are TGTGCCAGCGAGACCGGGACAGGGTCCTACGAGCAGTACTTC. The chain combines TRBV2 with TRBJ2-7; 9 positions agree with TRBD1. The CDR3 contains 14 residues. Germline CDR1 is SNHLY and CDR2 is FYNNEI. V dropped 8 bases and J dropped 1; count of bases not matched to a gene: 6.